Below are 14 T cell receptor beta chains sequenced from a single sample in a study of shared clonotypes between healthy human individuals. Measured with immunoSEQ multiplex PCR; TCRdb has only the in-frame clones, and not every one. Here the sample spans roughly 2 million clones, about 95% being singletons. It was CD45RO-negative cells, positively selected for CCR7, that made up naive CD8 cells, with terminally differentiated effector memory CD45RA+ cells excluded. Material for sequencing was naive CD8+ T cells sorted from blood. These receptors originate from a man aged 18 to 30 in good health.

CDR3 sequence: CASSKTSGGAHNEQFF. The CDR3 DNA is TGTGCCAGCAGCAAGACTAGCGGGGGAGCCCACAATGAGCAGTTCTTC. The chain links TRBV2 to TRBJ2-1, with 12 bases that match TRBD2. J lost 5 bases, V lost 6 bases, and 8 bases had no gene match. CDR1 is SNHLY and CDR2 is FYNNEI in the germline V gene. This CDR3 contains 16 residues.

CDR3 residues: CAISASTGDGTSYNSPLHF. The CDR3 DNA reads TGTGCCATCAGTGCCTCGACAGGGGACGGGACCTCCTATAATTCACCCCTCCACTTT. The V gene is TRBV10-3, the J gene TRBJ1-6; 8 bases map to TRBD1. V shed 4 bases, J shed 0 bases, and the junction held 11 bases outside the gene matches. From germline, CDR1 is ENHRY and CDR2 SYGVKD. The CDR3 runs 19 residues.

CDR3: CAWSVEVGEQYF. As DNA, the CDR3 is TGTGCCTGGAGTGTAGAGGTAGGGGAGCAGTACTTC. V usage is TRBV30 and J usage is TRBJ2-7; D is uncertain. Germline values: CDR1 GTSNPN, CDR2 SVGIG (reference sequence). This CDR3 is built from 12 residues. V lost 0 bases and J lost 7, with 10 bases in between.

The V gene is TRBV29-1, the J gene TRBJ2-2; D is unclear. Trimming removed 2 bases from V and 1 base from J, with 5 bases in between. Per the germline V gene, CDR1 is SQVTM and CDR2 is ANQGSEA. CDR3 size: 13 residues. The CDR3 nucleotides are TGCAGCGTTGAACAGCGGAACACCGGGGAGCTGTTTTTT. Its protein product is CSVEQRNTGELFF.

The chain combines TRBV27 with TRBJ2-5; the D gene is possibly TRBD1 (5 bases). CDR1 and CDR2 (germline): MNHEY, SMNVEV (reference sequence). V shed 0 bases and J shed 5 bases, with 13 bases lying between them. This CDR3 has 15 residues. The CDR3 DNA follows: TGTGCCAGCAGTTTATCAGGTGGGGCAGGGGAGACCCAGTACTTC. This sequence encodes CASSLSGGAGETQYF.

The J gene is TRBJ1-2, the V gene TRBV5-5; no clear D. CDR1 SGHKS and CDR2 YYEKEE come from the germline V gene (reference sequence). V was shortened by 0 bases and J by 3 bases, with 9 bases between the two germline ends. The CDR3 is 14 residues long. For the CDR3, the DNA is TGTGCCAGCAGCTTGGTTCTGGGAGACTATGGCTACACCTTC. It is translated as CASSLVLGDYGYTF.

CDR3 region: CASSLSEGRDSYEQYF. As DNA, the CDR3 is TGTGCCAGCAGCTTATCTGAGGGCAGAGACTCCTACGAGCAGTACTTC. V is TRBV5-6 and J is TRBJ2-7; TRBD2 might be the D (5 bases). The CDR3 runs to 16 residues. V lost 2 bases and J lost 0, with 15 bases in between. From germline, CDR1 is SGHDT and CDR2 YYEEEE.

This clone was observed a single time. The chain is built from TRBV28 and TRBJ1-2; 7 nucleotides line up with TRBD1. Germline CDR1 and CDR2: MDHEN and SYDVKM. The CDR3 has 15 amino acids. The J segment lost 2 bases and the V segment lost 6 bases, leaving 9 bases of the junction unmatched. The CDR3 nucleotides read TGTGCCAGCAGACCAAACCGACAGGGAAACTATGGCTACACCTTC. Residues: CASRPNRQGNYGYTF.

In DNA, the CDR3 is TGCGCCAGCAGCCAGATTGCGGGAACCTACGAGCAGTACTTC. It specifies CASSQIAGTYEQYF. V and J are TRBV4-1 and TRBJ2-7; weak D call: TRBD2 (6 bases). Trimming cost V 3 bases and J 2 bases, with 11 bases left between them. The length of the CDR3 is 14 residues. Per germline, CDR1 MGHRA and CDR2 YSYEKL.

V gene TRBV19 combines with J gene TRBJ1-6; D perhaps matches TRBD1 (6 bases). Germline CDR1 and CDR2: LNHDA and SQIVND (reference sequence). CDR3 length: 14 amino acids. The V end lost 5 bases, the J end lost 11 bases, and 16 bases lay between the germline ends. CDR3 sequence (DNA): TGTGCCAGTAGTCCCAGGGGCAGTGAAGCACCCCTCCACTTT. The encoded protein is CASSPRGSEAPLHF.

The chain uses TRBV5-6 and TRBJ2-7, with 8 bases aligning to TRBD1. The V gene end was trimmed by 2 bases and the J gene end by 7 bases; junction bases not matched to a gene: 8. Looked up from germline, CDR1 is SGHDT and CDR2 is YYEEEE. The CDR3 spans 14 residues. The CDR3 spells CASSFGQGLREQYF. CDR3 DNA sequence: TGTGCCAGCAGCTTCGGACAGGGCTTGAGGGAGCAGTACTTC.

The chain employs TRBV6-5 and TRBJ1-1; no clear D gene. The V end was cut by 6 bases, the J end by 4 bases, with 12 bases between. Germline CDR1 is MNHEY and CDR2 is SVGAGI. The CDR3 contains 13 residues. The CDR3 sequence is CASRPDVGTEAFF. As DNA, the CDR3 is TGTGCCAGCAGACCTGACGTGGGCACTGAAGCTTTCTTT.

Worth noting for this clone: Other DNA sequences of this sample code for an identical CDR3. This rearrangement joins TRBV29-1 to TRBJ1-1; D remains unclear. V gave up 4 bases and J gave up 2 bases, with 2 bases separating them. This CDR3 has 10 amino acids. Germline V lookup: CDR1 SQVTM, CDR2 ANQGSEA. In nucleotides, the CDR3 is TGCAGCGTTGTTAACACTGAAGCTTTCTTT. Translation: CSVVNTEAFF.

This clone has just one count. The chain recombines TRBV19 with TRBJ1-2; maybe TRBD1 (6 bases). Germline-derived CDR1 and CDR2 are LNHDA and SQIVND (reference sequence). The CDR3 sequence is 14 residues long. Trimming shortened V by 5 bases and J by 8 bases, and 18 bases separated the two germline ends. This CDR3 is CASSPPPGAIGYTF. In DNA form, the CDR3 reads TGTGCCAGTAGTCCCCCGCCGGGGGCCATAGGCTACACCTTC.